This T cell receptor (beta chain) was captured in a study of CD8 T cells in ankylosing spondylitis. General study results and limits: Reportedly, disease-linked clones are significantly enriched in ankylosing spondylitis patients' matched synovial fluid. In ankylosing spondylitis blood, a motif of several highly homologous TCR beta variants appeared characteristic. Disease-linked clones proved CD8+ and comparatively uncommon in peripheral blood.

This clonotype was detected ten times or more. The antigen remains unidentified. The CDR3 sequence is 15 residues long. Germline CDR1 and CDR2: SNHLY and FYNNEI. The V and J ends lost 5 bases and 1 base respectively, with 14 bases between them. Libraries of TCR beta came from quantitative 5'-RACE with molecular barcodes. One entry per CDR3 protein results from TCRdb running MiXCR on the 5' RACE reads. The sample has under 150,000 distinct CDR3 sequences; about 8% are singletons. The receptor was isolated from a male donor with ankylosing spondylitis. The genes are TRBV2 and TRBJ1-1; D is undetermined. The sequenced material came from synovial fluid, either unsorted or a sorted T cell fraction (not recorded which). CDR3 residues: CASSITTAANTEAFF. CDR3 sequence (DNA): TGTGCCAGCAGTATCACTACAGCGGCGAACACTGAAGCTTTCTTT.